This T cell receptor (beta chain) was identified in a study of Ad26.COV2.S vaccination and SARS-CoV-2 variants. Method: immunoSEQ multiplex PCR; TCRdb's copy keeps in-frame clones and lacks some. This table holds 120,000 to 150,000 clones, around 86% found once. In the case of this clone: Its specificity is not known.

Germline CDR1 reads SGHNT; CDR2 reads YENEEA. The CDR3 runs 14 residues. Trimming shortened V by 4 bases and J by 0 bases, and 8 bases separated the two germline ends. Study-wide results and caveats: Reported findings describe substantial breadth in spike-specific CD8+ and CD4+ T cell responses following vaccination. Estimates derived from TCR breadth and depth analyses may have underestimated total T cell responses. Vaccine recipients surpassed placebo recipients in spike-specific TCR breadth.

V usage is TRBV11-3 and J usage is TRBJ2-3, with TRBD1 as a possible D gene (5 bases). The material was peripheral blood, obtained after recovery from COVID-19. This TCR was recovered from a human donor who had recovered from COVID-19. DNA for the CDR3: TGTGCCAGCAGCTCCAGGGCCAGCACAGATACGCAGTATTTT. Encoded protein: CASSSRASTDTQYF. Looking up the rest from reference TRBV11-3 and TRBJ2-3 gives the full variable domain: EAGVVQSPRYKIIEKKQPVAFWCNPISGHNTLYWYLQNLGQGPELLIRYENEEAVDDSQLPKDRFSAERLKGVDSTLKIQPAELGDSAVYLCASSSRASTDTQYFGPGTRLTVL.